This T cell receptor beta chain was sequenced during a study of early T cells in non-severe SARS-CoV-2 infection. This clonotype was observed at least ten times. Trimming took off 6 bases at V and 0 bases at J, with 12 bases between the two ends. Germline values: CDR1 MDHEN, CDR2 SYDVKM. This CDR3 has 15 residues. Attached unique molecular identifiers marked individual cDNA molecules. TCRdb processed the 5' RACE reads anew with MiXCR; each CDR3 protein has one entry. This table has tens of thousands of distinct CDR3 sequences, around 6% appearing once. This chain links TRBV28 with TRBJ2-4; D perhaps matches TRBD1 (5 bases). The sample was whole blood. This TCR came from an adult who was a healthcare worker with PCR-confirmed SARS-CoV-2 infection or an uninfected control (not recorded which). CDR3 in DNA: TGTGCCAGCAGCCCAGGGTCCCTAGCCAAAAACATTCAGTACTTC. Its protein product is CASSPGSLAKNIQYF.